The present entry profiles one T cell receptor beta chain with its context. What it binds is not known. Libraries were prepared by immunoSEQ multiplex PCR; TCRdb keeps only in-frame clonotypes and omits some of them. In the table there are 10,000 to 15,000 clones, over 75% of which are singletons. These data belong to a study of STAT3 mutations in large granular lymphocyte leukemia. Study-wide results and limits: Clonal expansion was inferred from other time points because no sample existed at each clone's first appearance. At least one immunodominant TCR beta clonotype appeared in every T-cell large granular lymphocyte leukemia patient.

Germline V gives CDR1 SGHNT, CDR2 YENEEA. This CDR3 comprises 15 residues. Trimming pared 1 base from V and 1 base from J, leaving 10 bases between. Sequencing used PBMCs. The receptor comes from a human donor with T large granular lymphocyte leukemia. Some clones in this sample may be carry-over from other donors' samples. J is TRBJ2-5 and V is TRBV11-3, with TRBD2 as a possible D gene (7 bases). CDR3 coding DNA: TGTGCCAGCAGCTTAGGAGGGGGGGCCCAAGAGACCCAGTACTTC. The encoded protein is CASSLGGGAQETQYF.